Described below is a single T cell receptor beta chain sequence and its context. Libraries were prepared by immunoSEQ multiplex PCR; TCRdb keeps only in-frame clonotypes and omits some of them. The sample has approximately 58,000 clones, roughly 84% seen once. The CDR3 is 13 residues long. V lost 4 bases, J lost 5 bases, and 9 bases lay in between. Per the germline V gene, CDR1 is MNHEY and CDR2 is SVGAGI. The data were obtained in a study of OX40 agonist ivuxolimab in advanced cancers. On the study more broadly: All patients had ivuxolimab intravenously every 2 weeks at 0.01 to 10 mg/kg.

The receptor's source is an adult with an advanced solid tumor such as melanoma, head and neck, liver or kidney cancer. This specimen was CD4+ or CD8+ T cells sorted from blood, taken in a trial of the OX40 agonist ivuxolimab. The chain carries TRBV6-5 and TRBJ2-1; tentative D call: TRBD1 (6 bases). CDR3 protein: CASSSQGNNEQFF. CDR3 bases: TGTGCCAGCAGTTCTCAGGGGAACAATGAGCAGTTCTTC.